The present T cell receptor (beta chain) was sequenced within a study of T cell responses to AZD1222 COVID-19 vaccine. General observations from the study: Close to half of all spike-specific TCRs reportedly target regions of the variants that are unmutated. Repertoires were sampled only after the peak T cell response. Baseline antibody screening turned up just six seropositive AZD1222 recipients. Vaccine-associated CD4 TCRs spanned spike, dominant at 160-218 and 743-854.

This clone has only one observation. Its antigen is unidentified. The CDR3 sequence is 11 residues long. V was clipped by 3 bases and J by 6 bases, with 3 bases between them. TCRdb keeps only in-frame clones here, not all; method: immunoSEQ multiplex PCR. This sample has about 150,000 clones; roughly nine tenths occur once, and the top ten carry about 5%. The chain employs TRBV12-3 or TRBV12-4 and TRBJ1-5; D unresolved. The sequenced sample was peripheral blood, obtained on day 0 of AZD1222 vaccination. This sequence was found in an adult in good health. CDR3 residues: CASSFSQPQHF. CDR3 in DNA: TGTGCCAGCAGTTTTAGTCAGCCCCAGCATTTT.